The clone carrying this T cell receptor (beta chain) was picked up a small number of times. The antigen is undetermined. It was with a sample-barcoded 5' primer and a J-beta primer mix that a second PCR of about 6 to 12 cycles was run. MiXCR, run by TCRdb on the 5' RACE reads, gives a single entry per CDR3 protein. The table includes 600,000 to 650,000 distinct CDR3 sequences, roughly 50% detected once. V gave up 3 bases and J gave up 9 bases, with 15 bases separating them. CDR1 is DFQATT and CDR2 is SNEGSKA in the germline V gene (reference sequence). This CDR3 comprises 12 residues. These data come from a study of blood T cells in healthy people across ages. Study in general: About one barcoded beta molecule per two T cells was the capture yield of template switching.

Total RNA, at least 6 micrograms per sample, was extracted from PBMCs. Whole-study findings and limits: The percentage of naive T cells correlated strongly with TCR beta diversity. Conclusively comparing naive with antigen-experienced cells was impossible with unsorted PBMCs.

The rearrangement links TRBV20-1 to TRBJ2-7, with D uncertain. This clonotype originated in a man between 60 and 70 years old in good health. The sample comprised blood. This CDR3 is CSARVEASPQYF. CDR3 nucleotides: TGCAGTGCTAGGGTTGAGGCGAGCCCGCAGTACTTC.